The 7 T cell receptor beta chains reported below all come from one sample, sequenced in a study of T cell responses to AZD1222 COVID-19 vaccine. Profiled with immunoSEQ multiplex PCR; TCRdb holds only in-frame clones, not every one. Of some 54,000 clones in the sample, roughly nine tenths are singletons; the top ten hold 1.5% to 2.5%. Source: peripheral blood, taken on day 0 of AZD1222 vaccination. The receptors were sampled from an adult in good health.

J is TRBJ1-5 and V is TRBV5-1; 7 nucleotides agree with TRBD1. The CDR3 has 15 amino acids. Germline lookup yields CDR1 SGHRS and CDR2 YFSETQ. V trimming: 0 bases; J trimming: 3 bases; junction bases outside the gene matches: 3. Here the CDR3 DNA reads TGCGCCAGCAGCTTGGATACAGGGGACAATCAGCCCCAGCATTTT. The encoded protein is CASSLDTGDNQPQHF.

The chain employs TRBV29-1 and TRBJ2-1, with 13 bases that match TRBD2. The CDR3 totals 16 residues. With 6 bases clipped from V and 8 bases from J, the junction kept 13 bases outside the gene matches. Germline V gives CDR1 SQVTM, CDR2 ANQGSEA. DNA of the CDR3: TGCAGCGTGGGACCGGGACTAGCGGGAAGTGGCCATGAGCAGTTCTTC. The encoded protein is CSVGPGLAGSGHEQFF.

This sequence joins TRBV28 and TRBJ2-6; D may match TRBD1 or TRBD2 (6 bases each). Trimming pared 10 bases from V and 2 bases from J, leaving 15 bases between. The CDR3 is made up of 15 amino acids. Germline V gene lookup returns CDR1 MDHEN and CDR2 SYDVKM. The chain's CDR3 is CATLRGVAGANVLTF. For the CDR3, the DNA is TGTGCCACCTTAAGGGGGGTCGCTGGGGCCAACGTCCTGACTTTC.

Only one count was recorded for this clone. Other nucleotide sequences in the sample specify the same CDR3. The chain links TRBV6-5 to TRBJ2-3; 11 bases are shared with TRBD2. There are 15 residues in the CDR3. CDR1 and CDR2 from the germline V gene are MNHEY and SVGAGI. V lost 6 bases and J lost 2; bases outside the gene matches: 4. In DNA form, the CDR3 reads TGTGCCAGCAGCCTAGCGGGAGGCCCCACAGATACGCAGTATTTT. Translating gives CASSLAGGPTDTQYF.

The genes are TRBV30 and TRBJ1-1, with D uncertain. This CDR3 is 14 amino acids long. V lost 0 bases, J lost 2 bases, and 10 bases lay in between. CDR1 is GTSNPN and CDR2 is SVGIG in the germline V gene (reference sequence). The CDR3 nucleotides read TGTGCCTGGAGTGTACTTGCAGAAAACACTGAAGCTTTCTTT. Translating it yields CAWSVLAENTEAFF.

The V gene is TRBV5-4, the J gene TRBJ1-3, with D unclear. Trimming took 4 bases from V and 0 from J, leaving 11 bases between them. Per the germline V gene, CDR1 is SGHNT and CDR2 is YYREEE (reference sequence). CDR3 length equals 15 residues. The CDR3 loop is CASSQPAGSGNTIYF. CDR3 DNA: TGTGCCAGCAGCCAACCCGCAGGCTCTGGAAACACCATATATTTT.

This clone was observed once. This chain links TRBV5-1 with TRBJ2-3; unclear D gene. Trimming removed 4 bases from V and 5 bases from J, with 11 bases in between. Germline values: CDR1 SGHRS, CDR2 YFSETQ. CDR3 length: 13 amino acids. The CDR3 is CASSRSPQDTQYF. CDR3 in DNA: TGCGCCAGCAGCCGTAGTCCCCAAGATACGCAGTATTTT. The whole variable domain, filled in from reference TRBV5-1 and TRBJ2-3, reads KAGVTQTPRYLIKTRGQQVTLSCSPISGHRSVSWYQQTPGQGLQFLFEYFSETQRNKGNFPGRFSGRQFSNSRSEMNVSTLELGDSALYLCASSRSPQDTQYFGPGTRLTVL.